The source of this T cell receptor (beta chain) is a study of T cell repertoires in cytomegalovirus infection. Study outcomes and limitations: People with CMV and the relevant HLA were identified by cumulative public TCR beta family frequency. Clonotype analysis showed dominance of the ex vivo response by HLA-C-restricted CMV-specific TCR beta clonotypes.

V lost 9 bases, J lost 2 bases, and 5 bases stayed unmatched. CDR3 size: 13 residues. The germline CDR1 and CDR2 sequences are LNHDA and SQIVND (reference sequence). Concerning this clonotype itself: What it binds is not known.

A single record per CDR3 protein comes from TCRdb applying MiXCR to the reads. Of 700,000 to 850,000 distinct CDR3 sequences detected, approximately 32% appear once; the ten largest clones hold under 15%. This sequence was found in a human donor in good health (CMV status not recorded). Some clones in this sample may be carry-over from other donors' samples. The rearrangement links TRBV19 to TRBJ2-3; 7 nucleotides match TRBD1. The specimen was cultured CD8+ T cells from PBMCs, collected from culture after CMV antigen stimulation. The CDR3 loop reads CASGDSLTDTQYF. The DNA of the CDR3 is TGTGCCAGCGGGGACAGTCTCACAGATACGCAGTATTTT.